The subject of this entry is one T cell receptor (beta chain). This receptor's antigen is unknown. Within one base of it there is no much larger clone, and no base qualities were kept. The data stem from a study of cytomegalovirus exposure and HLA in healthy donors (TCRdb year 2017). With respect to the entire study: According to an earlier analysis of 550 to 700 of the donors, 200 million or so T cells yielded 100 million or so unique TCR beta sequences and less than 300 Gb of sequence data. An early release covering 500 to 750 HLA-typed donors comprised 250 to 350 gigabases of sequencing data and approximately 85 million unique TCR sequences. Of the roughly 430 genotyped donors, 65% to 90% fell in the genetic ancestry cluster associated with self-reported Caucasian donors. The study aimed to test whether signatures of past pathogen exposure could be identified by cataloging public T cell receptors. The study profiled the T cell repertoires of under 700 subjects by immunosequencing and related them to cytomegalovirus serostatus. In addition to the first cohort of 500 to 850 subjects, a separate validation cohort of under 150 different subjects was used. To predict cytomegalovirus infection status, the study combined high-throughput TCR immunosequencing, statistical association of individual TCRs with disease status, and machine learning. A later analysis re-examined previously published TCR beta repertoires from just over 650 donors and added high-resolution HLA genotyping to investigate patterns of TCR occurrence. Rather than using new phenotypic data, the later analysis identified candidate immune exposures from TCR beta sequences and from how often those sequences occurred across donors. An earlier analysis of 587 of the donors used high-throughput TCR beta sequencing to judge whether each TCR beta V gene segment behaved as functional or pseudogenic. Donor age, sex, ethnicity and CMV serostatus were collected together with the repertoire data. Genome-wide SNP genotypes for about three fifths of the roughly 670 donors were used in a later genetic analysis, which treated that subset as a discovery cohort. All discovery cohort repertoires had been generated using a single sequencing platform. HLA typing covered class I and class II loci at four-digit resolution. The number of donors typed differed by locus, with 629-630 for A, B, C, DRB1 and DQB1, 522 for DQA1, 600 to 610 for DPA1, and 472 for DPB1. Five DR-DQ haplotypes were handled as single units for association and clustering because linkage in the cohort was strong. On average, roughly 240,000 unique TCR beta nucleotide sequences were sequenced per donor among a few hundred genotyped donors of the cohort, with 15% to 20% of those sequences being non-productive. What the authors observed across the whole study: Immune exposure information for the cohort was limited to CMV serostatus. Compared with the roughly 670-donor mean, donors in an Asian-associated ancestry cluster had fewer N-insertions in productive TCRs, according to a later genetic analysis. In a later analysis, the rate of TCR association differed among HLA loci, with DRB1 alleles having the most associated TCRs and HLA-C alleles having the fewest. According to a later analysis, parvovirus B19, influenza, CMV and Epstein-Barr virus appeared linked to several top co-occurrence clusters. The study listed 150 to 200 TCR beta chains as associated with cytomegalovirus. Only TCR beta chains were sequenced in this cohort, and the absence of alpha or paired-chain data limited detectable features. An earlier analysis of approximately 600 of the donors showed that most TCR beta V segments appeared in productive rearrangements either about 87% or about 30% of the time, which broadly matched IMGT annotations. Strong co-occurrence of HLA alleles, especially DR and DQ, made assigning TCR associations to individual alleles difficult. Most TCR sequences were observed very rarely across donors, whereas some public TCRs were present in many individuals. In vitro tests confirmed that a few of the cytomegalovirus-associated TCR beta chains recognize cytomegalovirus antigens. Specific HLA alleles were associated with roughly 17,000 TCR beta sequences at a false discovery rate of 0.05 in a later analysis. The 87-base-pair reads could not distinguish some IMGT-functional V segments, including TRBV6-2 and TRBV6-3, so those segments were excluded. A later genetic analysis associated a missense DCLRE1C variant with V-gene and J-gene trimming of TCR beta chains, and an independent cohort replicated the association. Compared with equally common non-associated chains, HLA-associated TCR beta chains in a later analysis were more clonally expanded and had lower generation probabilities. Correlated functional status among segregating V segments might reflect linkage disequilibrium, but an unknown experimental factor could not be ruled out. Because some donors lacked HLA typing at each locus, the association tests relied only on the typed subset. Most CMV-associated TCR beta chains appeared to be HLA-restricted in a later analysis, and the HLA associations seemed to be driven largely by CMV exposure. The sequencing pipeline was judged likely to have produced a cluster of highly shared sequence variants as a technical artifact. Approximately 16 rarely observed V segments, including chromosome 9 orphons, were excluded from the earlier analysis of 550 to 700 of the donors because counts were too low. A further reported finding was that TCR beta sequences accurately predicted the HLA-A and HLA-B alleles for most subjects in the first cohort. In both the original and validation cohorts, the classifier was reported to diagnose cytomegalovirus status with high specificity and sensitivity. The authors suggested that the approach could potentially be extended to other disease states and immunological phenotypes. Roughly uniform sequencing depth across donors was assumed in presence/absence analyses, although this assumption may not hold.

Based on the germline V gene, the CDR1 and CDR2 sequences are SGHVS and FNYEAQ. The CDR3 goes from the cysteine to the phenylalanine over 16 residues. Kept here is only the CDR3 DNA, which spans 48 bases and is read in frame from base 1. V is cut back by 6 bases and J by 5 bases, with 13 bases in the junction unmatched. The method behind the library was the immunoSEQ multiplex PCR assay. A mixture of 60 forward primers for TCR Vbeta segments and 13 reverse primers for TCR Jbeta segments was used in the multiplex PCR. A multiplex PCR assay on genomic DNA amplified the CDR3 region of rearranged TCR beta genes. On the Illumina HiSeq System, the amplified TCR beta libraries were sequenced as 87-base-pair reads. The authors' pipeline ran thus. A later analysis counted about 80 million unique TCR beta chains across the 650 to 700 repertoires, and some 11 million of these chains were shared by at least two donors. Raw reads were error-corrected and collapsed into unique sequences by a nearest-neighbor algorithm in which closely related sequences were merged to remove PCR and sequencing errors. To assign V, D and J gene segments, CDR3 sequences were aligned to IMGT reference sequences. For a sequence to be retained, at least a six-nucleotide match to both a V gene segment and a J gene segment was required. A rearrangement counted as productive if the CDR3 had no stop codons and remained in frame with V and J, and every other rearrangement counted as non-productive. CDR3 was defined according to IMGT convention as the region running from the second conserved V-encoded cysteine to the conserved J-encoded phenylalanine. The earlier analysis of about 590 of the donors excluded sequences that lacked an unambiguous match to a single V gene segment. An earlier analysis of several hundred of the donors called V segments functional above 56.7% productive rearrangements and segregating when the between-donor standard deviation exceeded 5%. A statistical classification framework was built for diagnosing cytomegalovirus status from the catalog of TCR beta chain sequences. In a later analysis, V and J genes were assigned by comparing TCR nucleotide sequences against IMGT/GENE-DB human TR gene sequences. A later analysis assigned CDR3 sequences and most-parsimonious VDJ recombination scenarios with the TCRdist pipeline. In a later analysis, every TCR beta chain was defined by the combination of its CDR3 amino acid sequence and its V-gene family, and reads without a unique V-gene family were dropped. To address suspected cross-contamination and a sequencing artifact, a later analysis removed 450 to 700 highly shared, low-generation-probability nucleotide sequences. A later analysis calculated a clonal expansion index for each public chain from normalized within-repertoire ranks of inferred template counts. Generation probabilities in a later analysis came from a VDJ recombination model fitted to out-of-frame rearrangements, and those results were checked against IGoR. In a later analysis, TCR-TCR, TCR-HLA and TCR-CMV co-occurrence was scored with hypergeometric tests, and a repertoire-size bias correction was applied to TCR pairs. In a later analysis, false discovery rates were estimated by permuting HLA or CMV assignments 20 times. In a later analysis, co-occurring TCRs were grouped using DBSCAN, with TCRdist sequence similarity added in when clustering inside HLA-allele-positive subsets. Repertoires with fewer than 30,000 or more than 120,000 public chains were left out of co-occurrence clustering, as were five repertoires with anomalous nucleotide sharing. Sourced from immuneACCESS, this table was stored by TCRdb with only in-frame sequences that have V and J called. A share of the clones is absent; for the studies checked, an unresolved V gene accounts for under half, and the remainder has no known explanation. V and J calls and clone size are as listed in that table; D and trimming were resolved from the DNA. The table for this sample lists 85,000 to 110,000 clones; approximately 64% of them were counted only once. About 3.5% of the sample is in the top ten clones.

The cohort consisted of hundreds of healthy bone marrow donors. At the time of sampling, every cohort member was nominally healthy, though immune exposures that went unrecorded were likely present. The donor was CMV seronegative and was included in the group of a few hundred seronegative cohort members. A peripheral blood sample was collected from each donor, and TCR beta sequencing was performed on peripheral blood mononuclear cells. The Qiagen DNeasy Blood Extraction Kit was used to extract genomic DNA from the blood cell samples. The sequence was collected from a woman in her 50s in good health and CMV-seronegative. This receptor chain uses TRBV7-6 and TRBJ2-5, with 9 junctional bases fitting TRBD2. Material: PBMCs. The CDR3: CASRPTSGPLPETQYF. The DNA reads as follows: TGTGCCAGCAGGCCTACTAGCGGGCCTCTCCCGGAGACCCAGTACTTC.